The following is a T cell receptor (beta chain) sequence with its context. Its specificity is unknown. The V end lost 5 bases, the J end lost 0 bases, and 10 bases lay between the germline ends. The CDR3 loop spans 14 amino acids. Germline values: CDR1 MNHEY, CDR2 SVGAGI. Assay used: immunoSEQ multiplex PCR; TCRdb lists only in-frame clones, some missing. The sample contains roughly 16,000 clones, 75% to 90% of which appear only once. This sample is drawn from a study of PD-1 blockade in classical Hodgkin lymphoma. Study-level findings and limits: Reported findings placed baseline TCR diversity lower in newly diagnosed patients (compared with healthy donors).

Time point defined: newly diagnosed, previously untreated cHL patient sample. PBMCs from untreated, newly diagnosed classical Hodgkin lymphoma were comparison samples. The chain links TRBV6-5 to TRBJ1-1; D not certain. The sequence was collected from a human donor with classical Hodgkin lymphoma. Source material: peripheral blood mononuclear cells (PBMCs). CDR3 protein: CASSATNMNTEAFF. The CDR3 coding sequence is TGTGCCAGCAGTGCTACAAATATGAACACTGAAGCTTTCTTT.